Described below is a single T cell receptor (beta chain) sequence and its context. Its specificity is not known. Sequenced material consisted of expressed TCRB transcripts (all of the isolated RNA was reverse transcribed). Regulatory, naive and central memory T cell samples averaged roughly 4 million reads. Assay used: immunoSEQ multiplex PCR; TCRdb lists only in-frame clones, some missing. The table lists under 850,000 clones, 10% to 15% of them singletons. V was cut by 3 bases and J by 2 bases, with 12 bases left in between. Germline lookup yields CDR1 SGDLS and CDR2 YYNGEE. The CDR3 spans 15 residues. This entry is derived from a study of beta chain features in type 1 diabetes. Whole-study findings and limits: No resolution was reached here on whether HLA type influences TCRB rearrangement. A moderate, significant TCRB CDR3 shortening appeared in type 1 diabetes across four CD4+ subsets.

The chain is built from TRBV9 and TRBJ1-5, with D possibly matching TRBD1 (6 bases). This receptor was obtained from a man aged 18 to 30 with type 1 diabetes. The specimen was naive CD4+ T cells from blood. The CDR3 loop reads CASSASPGGNQPQHF. The CDR3, as DNA: TGTGCCAGCAGCGCATCCCCAGGGGGCAATCAGCCCCAGCATTTT.